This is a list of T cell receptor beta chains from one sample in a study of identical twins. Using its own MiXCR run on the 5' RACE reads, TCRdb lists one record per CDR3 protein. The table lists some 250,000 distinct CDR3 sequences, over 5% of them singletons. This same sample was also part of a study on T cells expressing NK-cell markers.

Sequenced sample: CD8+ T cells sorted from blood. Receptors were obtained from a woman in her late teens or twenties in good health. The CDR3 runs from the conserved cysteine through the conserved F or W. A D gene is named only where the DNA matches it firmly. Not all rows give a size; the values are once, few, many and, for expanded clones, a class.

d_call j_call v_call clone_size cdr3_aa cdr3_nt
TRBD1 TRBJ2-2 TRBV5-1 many CASSLGRTGELNTGELFF TGCGCCAGCAGCTTGGGGCGAACAGGGGAGTTGAACACCGGGGAGCTGTTTTTT
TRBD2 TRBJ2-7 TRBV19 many CASTPGGGYVYEQYF TGTGCCAGTACTCCCGGGGGGGGGTACGTCTACGAGCAGTACTTC
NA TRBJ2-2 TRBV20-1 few CSARADQGGWELFF TGCAGTGCTAGAGCCGACCAAGGGGGGTGGGAGCTGTTTTTT
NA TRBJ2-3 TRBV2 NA CASSEGGPRGAHTQYF TGTGCCAGCAGCGAGGGTGGGCCCCGGGGAGCCCATACGCAGTATTTT
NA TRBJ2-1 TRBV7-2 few CASSLDPAIGNEQFF TGTGCCAGCAGCTTAGACCCAGCCATTGGCAATGAGCAGTTCTTC
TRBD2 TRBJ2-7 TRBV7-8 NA CASSLSGDSRGGLREQYF TGTGCCAGCAGCTTATCCGGGGATTCGCGGGGGGGTCTGCGCGAGCAGTACTTC
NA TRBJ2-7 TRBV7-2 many CASSLDREQYF TGTGCCAGCAGCTTAGATCGCGAGCAGTACTTC
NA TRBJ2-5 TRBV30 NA CAWSVTGGPRETQYF TGTGCCTGGAGTGTAACTGGGGGGCCCCGGGAGACCCAGTACTTC
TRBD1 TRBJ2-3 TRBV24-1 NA CATSDGDRGPDTQYF TGTGCCACCAGTGATGGGGACAGGGGCCCAGATACGCAGTATTTT
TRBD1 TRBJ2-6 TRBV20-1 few CSARDPGQGAQGANVLTF TGCAGTGCTAGAGACCCGGGACAGGGGGCGCAGGGGGCCAACGTCCTGACTTTC
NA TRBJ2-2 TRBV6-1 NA CAIQGGSNTGELFF TGTGCCATACAGGGAGGATCGAACACCGGGGAGCTGTTTTTT
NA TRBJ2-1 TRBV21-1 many CASSLRPGQYNEQFF TGTGCCAGCAGCTTGAGACCGGGCCAATACAATGAGCAGTTCTTC
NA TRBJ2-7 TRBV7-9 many CASSWTAEQYF TGTGCCAGCAGCTGGACAGCCGAGCAGTACTTC
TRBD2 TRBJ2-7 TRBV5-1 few CASSPAGTSGSEQYF TGCGCCAGCAGCCCGGCCGGGACTAGCGGGAGCGAGCAGTACTTC
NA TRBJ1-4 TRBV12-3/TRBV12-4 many CASSFEGHPNEKLFF TGTGCCAGCAGTTTCGAGGGACACCCTAATGAAAAACTGTTTTTT
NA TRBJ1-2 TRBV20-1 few CSAPGWEGYGYTF TGCAGTGCCCCGGGATGGGAGGGCTATGGCTACACCTTC
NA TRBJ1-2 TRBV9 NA CASSPEGGPGVGGYTF TGTGCCAGCAGCCCCGAGGGGGGCCCTGGGGTCGGTGGCTACACCTTC
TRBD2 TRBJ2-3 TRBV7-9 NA CASSSKEREHTDTQYF TGTGCCAGCAGCTCGAAAGAGCGGGAGCACACAGATACGCAGTATTTT
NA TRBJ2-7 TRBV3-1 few CASSQDEGLEREQYF TGTGCCAGCAGCCAAGATGAGGGACTGGAAAGGGAGCAGTACTTC
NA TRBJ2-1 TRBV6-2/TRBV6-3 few CASRPTVSSYNEQFF TGTGCCAGCAGGCCCACAGTGAGCTCCTACAATGAGCAGTTCTTC
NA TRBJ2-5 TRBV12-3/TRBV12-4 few CASSFMFGLGESRTQYF TGTGCCAGCAGTTTCATGTTCGGTCTGGGGGAATCAAGGACCCAGTACTTC
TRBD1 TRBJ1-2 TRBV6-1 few CATRQGPSEGYTF TGTGCCACCCGACAGGGCCCATCAGAAGGCTACACCTTC
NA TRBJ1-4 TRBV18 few CASSPGTKKGEKLFF TGTGCCAGCTCACCGGGGACAAAAAAGGGTGAAAAACTGTTTTTT
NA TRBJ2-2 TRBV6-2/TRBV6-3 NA CASSFWPNTGELFF TGTGCCAGCAGTTTTTGGCCGAACACCGGGGAGCTGTTTTTT
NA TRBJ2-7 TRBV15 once CATSRSGTPHSYEQYF TGTGCCACCAGCAGATCCGGGACCCCACACTCCTACGAGCAGTACTTC
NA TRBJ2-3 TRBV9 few CASSSGVTDTQYF TGTGCCAGCAGCTCAGGGGTCACAGATACGCAGTATTTT
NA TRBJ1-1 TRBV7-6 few CASSVGGAREAFF TGTGCCAGCAGCGTTGGAGGGGCTCGGGAAGCTTTCTTT
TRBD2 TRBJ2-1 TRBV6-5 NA CASSYIAGGGGEQFF TGTGCCAGCAGTTACATAGCGGGAGGCGGGGGTGAGCAGTTCTTC
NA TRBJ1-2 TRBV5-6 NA CASSFGVGYTF TGTGCCAGCAGCTTTGGGGTCGGCTACACCTTC
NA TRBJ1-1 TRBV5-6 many CASSLGEMNTEAFF TGTGCCAGCAGCTTAGGCGAGATGAACACTGAAGCTTTCTTT
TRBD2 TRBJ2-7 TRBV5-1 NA CASSLTSGGAYRGYEQYF TGCGCCAGCAGTCTGACTAGCGGGGGGGCCTATCGAGGATACGAGCAGTACTTC
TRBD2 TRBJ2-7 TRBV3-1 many CASSQDSSPSGYEQYF TGTGCCAGCAGCCAAGACAGTTCGCCTAGCGGCTACGAGCAGTACTTC
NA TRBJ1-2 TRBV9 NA CASSQNTAYGYTF TGTGCCAGCAGTCAGAATACAGCCTATGGCTACACCTTC
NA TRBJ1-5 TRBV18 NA CASSPGTDGNQPQHF TGTGCCAGCTCACCTGGGACGGACGGCAATCAGCCCCAGCATTTT
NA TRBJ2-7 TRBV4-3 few CASSHAQTLYPYEQYF TGCGCCAGCAGCCACGCACAAACCCTTTATCCTTACGAGCAGTACTTC
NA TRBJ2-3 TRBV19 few CASSVLAVPDTQYF TGTGCCAGTAGTGTCCTGGCAGTCCCAGATACGCAGTATTTT
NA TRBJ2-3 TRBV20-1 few CSANGAVIRTDTQYF TGCAGTGCTAACGGGGCGGTGATTAGGACAGATACGCAGTATTTT
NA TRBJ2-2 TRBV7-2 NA CASSLATDIIEGELFF TGTGCCAGCAGCTTAGCAACGGACATTATAGAGGGGGAGCTGTTTTTT
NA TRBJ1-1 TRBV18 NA CASSPNPGMNTEAFF TGTGCCAGCTCACCAAATCCAGGGATGAACACTGAAGCTTTCTTT
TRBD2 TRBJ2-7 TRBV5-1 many CASSPSGAATYEQYF TGCGCCAGCAGCCCAAGCGGGGCGGCCACCTACGAGCAGTACTTC
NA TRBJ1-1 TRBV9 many CASSRGNTEAFF TGTGCCAGCAGTCGGGGGAACACTGAAGCTTTCTTT